The entry below gives a single T cell receptor (beta chain) sequence along with its context. Its target is not known. Germline CDR1 and CDR2: MDHEN and SYDVKM. There are 13 residues in the CDR3. With 6 bases clipped from V and 5 bases from J, the junction kept 2 bases outside the gene matches. This sample is part of a study of OX40 agonist ivuxolimab in advanced cancers. Regarding the study as a whole: Some nonresponders additionally presented with little normalized T-cell clonal expansion. CD4+ T cells averaged fewer expanded clones than CD8+ T cells. Dosing at 0.1 to 3.0 mg/kg was accompanied by clonal expansion of CD4+ and CD8+ blood T cells by week 6.

If patients had autoimmune disease history or systemic immunosuppression, they were excluded. Here immunoSEQ multiplex PCR was the method, and the copy in TCRdb shows in-frame clones only, minus some. The table records 45,000 to 50,000 clones, more than 65% of them present only once. The chain has TRBV28 and TRBJ2-2, with TRBD1 matching over 8 bases. The source is an adult with an advanced solid tumor such as melanoma, head and neck, liver or kidney cancer. Sample: CD4+ or CD8+ T cells sorted from blood, taken in a trial of the OX40 agonist ivuxolimab. This CDR3 reads CASSRTGTGELFF. Here the CDR3 DNA reads TGTGCCAGCAGCCGGACAGGGACCGGGGAGCTGTTTTTT.